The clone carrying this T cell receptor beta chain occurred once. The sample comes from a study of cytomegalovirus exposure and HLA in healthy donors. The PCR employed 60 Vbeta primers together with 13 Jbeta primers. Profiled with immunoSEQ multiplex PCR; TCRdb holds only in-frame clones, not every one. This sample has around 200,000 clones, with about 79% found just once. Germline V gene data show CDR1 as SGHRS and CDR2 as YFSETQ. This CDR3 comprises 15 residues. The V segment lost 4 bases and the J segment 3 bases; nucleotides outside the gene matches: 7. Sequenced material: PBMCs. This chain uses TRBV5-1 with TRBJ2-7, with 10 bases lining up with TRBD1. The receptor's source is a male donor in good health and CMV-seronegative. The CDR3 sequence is CASSPGQGSFYEQYF. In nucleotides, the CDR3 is TGCGCCAGCAGCCCGGGACAGGGGTCCTTCTACGAGCAGTACTTC.